This T cell receptor beta chain was recovered during a study of T cell responses to AZD1222 COVID-19 vaccine. CDR1 SGHNT and CDR2 YYREEE come from the germline V gene (reference sequence). CDR3 size: 14 residues. The J segment lost 4 bases and the V segment lost 4 bases, leaving 7 bases of the junction unmatched. Here immunoSEQ multiplex PCR was the method, and the copy in TCRdb shows in-frame clones only, minus some. The sample consists of fewer than 200,000 clones, approximately 88% of them appearing once. Study-level findings and limits: Along spike, vaccine-associated CD4 TCRs were found throughout, with dominance at 160-218 and 743-854. Unmutated variant regions are reportedly the target of nearly half of TCRs that are spike-specific. Spike-specific TCR breadth and depth went up after people got two AZD1222 doses. Females made up more of the donors, who were largely white British, and clonal diversity may have come out too low.

With regard to this clone: Its antigen is unidentified.

This sequence joins TRBV5-4 and TRBJ2-7; 8 bases fit TRBD1. The clonotype comes from an adult in good health. The sample consisted of peripheral blood, taken on day 0 of AZD1222 vaccination. This CDR3 reads CASSPGQGSYEQYF. CDR3 DNA sequence: TGTGCCAGCAGCCCCGGACAGGGCTCGTACGAGCAGTACTTC.